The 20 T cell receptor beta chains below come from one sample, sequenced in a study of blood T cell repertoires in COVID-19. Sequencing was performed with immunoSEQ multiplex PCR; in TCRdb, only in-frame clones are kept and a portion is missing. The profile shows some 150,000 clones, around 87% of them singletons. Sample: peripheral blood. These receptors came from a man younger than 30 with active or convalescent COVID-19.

The CDR3 loop reads CASSLNGRAGEQYF. DNA for the CDR3: TGTGCCAGCAGCTTAAACGGGAGGGCGGGCGAGCAGTACTTC. The gene calls are TRBV7-3 and TRBJ2-7; 8 nucleotides align to TRBD2. From germline, CDR1 is SGHTA and CDR2 FQGTGA. The CDR3 is made up of 14 amino acids. V gave up 1 base and J gave up 6 bases; unmatched junction bases: 5.

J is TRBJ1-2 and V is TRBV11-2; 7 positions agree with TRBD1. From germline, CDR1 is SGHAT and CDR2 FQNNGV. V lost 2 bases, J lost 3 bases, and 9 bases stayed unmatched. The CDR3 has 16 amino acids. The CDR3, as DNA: TGTGCCAGCAGCTTACTCCTTAGGGGGCCACACTATGGCTACACCTTC. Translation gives CASSLLLRGPHYGYTF.

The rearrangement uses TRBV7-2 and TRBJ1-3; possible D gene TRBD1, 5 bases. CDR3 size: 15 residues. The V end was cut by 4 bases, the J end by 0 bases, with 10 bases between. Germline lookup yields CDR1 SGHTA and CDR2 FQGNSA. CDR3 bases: TGTGCCAGCAGCTCCTTCGACAGCTCTGGAAACACCATATATTTT. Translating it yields CASSSFDSSGNTIYF.

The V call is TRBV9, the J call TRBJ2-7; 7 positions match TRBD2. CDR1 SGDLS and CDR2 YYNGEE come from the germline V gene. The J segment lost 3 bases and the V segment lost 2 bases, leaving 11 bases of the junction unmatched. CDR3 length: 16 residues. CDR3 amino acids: CASSVALAVGVYEQYF. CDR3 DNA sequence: TGTGCCAGCAGCGTGGCCCTAGCGGTCGGGGTCTACGAGCAGTACTTC.

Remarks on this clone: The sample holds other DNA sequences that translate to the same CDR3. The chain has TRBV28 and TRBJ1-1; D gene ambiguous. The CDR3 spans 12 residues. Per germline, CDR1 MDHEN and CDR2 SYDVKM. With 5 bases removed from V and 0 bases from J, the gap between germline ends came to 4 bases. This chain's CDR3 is CASSPLNTEAFF. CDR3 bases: TGTGCCAGCAGTCCTTTGAACACTGAAGCTTTCTTT.

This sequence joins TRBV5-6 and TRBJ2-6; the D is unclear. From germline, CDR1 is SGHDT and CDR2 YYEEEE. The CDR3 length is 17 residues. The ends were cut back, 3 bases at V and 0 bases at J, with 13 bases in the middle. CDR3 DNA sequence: TGTGCCAGCAGCTCCCCGCGCGGAGTCTCTGGGGCCAACGTCCTGACTTTC. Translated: CASSSPRGVSGANVLTF. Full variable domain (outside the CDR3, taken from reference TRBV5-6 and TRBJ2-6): DAGVTQSPTHLIKTRGQQVTLRCSPKSGHDTVSWYQQALGQGPQFIFQYYEEEERQRGNFPDRFSGHQFPNYSSELNVNALLLGDSALYLCASSSPRGVSGANVLTFGAGSRLTVL.

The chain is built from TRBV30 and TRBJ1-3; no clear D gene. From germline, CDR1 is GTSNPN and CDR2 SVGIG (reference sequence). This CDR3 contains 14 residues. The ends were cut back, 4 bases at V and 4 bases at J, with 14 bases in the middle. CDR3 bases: TGTGCCTGGATGCAGGCAGGTCCCGGAAACACCATATATTTT. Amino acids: CAWMQAGPGNTIYF.

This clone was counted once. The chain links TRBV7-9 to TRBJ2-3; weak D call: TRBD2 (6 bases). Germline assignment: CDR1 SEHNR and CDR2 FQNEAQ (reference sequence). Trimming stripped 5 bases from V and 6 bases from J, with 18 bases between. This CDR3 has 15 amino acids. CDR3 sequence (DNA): TGTGCCAGCAGCAAGTCCCAACTAGCTTTGGATACGCAGTATTTT. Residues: CASSKSQLALDTQYF.

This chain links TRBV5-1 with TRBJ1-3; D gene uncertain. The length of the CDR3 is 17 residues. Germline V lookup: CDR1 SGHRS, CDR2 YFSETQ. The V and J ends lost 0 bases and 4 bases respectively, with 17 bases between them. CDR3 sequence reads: CASSLAGAPTAGNTIYF. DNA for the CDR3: TGCGCCAGCAGCTTGGCCGGAGCACCGACCGCGGGAAACACCATATATTTT. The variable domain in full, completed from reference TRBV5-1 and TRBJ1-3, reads KAGVTQTPRYLIKTRGQQVTLSCSPISGHRSVSWYQQTPGQGLQFLFEYFSETQRNKGNFPGRFSGRQFSNSRSEMNVSTLELGDSALYLCASSLAGAPTAGNTIYFGEGSWLTVV.

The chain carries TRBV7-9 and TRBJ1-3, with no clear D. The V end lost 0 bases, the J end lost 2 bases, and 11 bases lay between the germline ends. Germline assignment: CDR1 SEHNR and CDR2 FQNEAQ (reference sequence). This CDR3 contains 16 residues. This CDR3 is CASSLAAGQTGNTIYF. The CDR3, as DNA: TGTGCCAGCAGCTTAGCCGCAGGTCAGACTGGAAACACCATATATTTT.

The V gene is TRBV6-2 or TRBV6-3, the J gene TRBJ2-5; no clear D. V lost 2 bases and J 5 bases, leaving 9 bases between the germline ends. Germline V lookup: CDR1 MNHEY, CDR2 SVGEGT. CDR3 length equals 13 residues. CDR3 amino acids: CASSYGPWETQYF. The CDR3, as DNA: TGTGCCAGCAGTTACGGGCCATGGGAGACCCAGTACTTC.

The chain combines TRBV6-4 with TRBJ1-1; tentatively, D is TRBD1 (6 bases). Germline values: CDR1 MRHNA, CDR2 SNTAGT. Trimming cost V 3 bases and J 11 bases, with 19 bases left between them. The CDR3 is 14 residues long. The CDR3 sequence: CASSEKVGGAGAFF. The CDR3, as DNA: TGTGCCAGCAGTGAGAAAGTTGGGGGCGCCGGCGCTTTCTTT.

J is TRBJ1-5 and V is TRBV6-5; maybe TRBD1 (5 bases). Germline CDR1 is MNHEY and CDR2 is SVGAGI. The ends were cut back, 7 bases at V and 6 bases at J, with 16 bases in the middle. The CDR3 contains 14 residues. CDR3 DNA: TGTGCCAGCACTCAGGGAGGGGAAGGTCAGCCCCAGCATTTT. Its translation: CASTQGGEGQPQHF.

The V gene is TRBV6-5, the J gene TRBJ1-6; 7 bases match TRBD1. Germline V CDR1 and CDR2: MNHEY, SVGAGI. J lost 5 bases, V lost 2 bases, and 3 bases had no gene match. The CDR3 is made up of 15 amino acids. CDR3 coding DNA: TGTGCCAGCAGTTACAGACAGGGAAATAATTCACCCCTCCACTTT. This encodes CASSYRQGNNSPLHF.

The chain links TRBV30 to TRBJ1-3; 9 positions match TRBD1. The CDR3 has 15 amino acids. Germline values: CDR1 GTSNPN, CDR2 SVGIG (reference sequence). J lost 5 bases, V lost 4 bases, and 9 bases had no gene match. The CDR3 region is CAWTKGQGDRNTIYF. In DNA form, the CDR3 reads TGTGCCTGGACGAAGGGACAGGGTGATCGAAACACCATATATTTT.

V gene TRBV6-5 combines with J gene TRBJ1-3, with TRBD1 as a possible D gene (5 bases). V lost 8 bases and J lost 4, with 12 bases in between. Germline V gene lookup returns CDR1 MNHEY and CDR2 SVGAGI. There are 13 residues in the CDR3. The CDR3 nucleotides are TGTGCCAGCGGGGCTATCATGGGAAACACCATATATTTT. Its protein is CASGAIMGNTIYF.

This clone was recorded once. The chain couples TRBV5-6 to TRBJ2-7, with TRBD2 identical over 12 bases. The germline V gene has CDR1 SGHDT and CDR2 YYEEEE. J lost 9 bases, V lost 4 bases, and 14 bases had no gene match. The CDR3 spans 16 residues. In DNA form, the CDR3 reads TGTGCCAGCAGCGCCGGGACTAGCGGGTCCCCTCTCTGGCAGTACTTC. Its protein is CASSAGTSGSPLWQYF.

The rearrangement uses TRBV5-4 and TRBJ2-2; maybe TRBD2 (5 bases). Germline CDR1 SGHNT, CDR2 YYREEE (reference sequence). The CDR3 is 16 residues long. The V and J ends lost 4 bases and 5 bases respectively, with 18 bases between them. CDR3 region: CASSAPAGAVTGELFF. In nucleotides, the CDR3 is TGTGCCAGCAGCGCCCCGGCGGGCGCGGTTACCGGGGAGCTGTTTTTT.

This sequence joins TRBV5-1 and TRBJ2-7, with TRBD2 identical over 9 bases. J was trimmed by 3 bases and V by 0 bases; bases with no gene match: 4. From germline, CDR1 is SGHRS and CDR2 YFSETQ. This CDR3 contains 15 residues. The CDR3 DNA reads TGCGCCAGCAGCTTGGGGGTTAGCGGGAGCTACGAGCAGTACTTC. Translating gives CASSLGVSGSYEQYF.

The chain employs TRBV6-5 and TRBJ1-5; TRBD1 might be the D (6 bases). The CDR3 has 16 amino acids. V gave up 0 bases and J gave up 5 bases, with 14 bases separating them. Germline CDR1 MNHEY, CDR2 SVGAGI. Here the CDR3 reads CASSYSGRGGDQPQHF. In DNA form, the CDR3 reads TGTGCCAGCAGTTACTCCGGCAGGGGCGGCGATCAGCCCCAGCATTTT.